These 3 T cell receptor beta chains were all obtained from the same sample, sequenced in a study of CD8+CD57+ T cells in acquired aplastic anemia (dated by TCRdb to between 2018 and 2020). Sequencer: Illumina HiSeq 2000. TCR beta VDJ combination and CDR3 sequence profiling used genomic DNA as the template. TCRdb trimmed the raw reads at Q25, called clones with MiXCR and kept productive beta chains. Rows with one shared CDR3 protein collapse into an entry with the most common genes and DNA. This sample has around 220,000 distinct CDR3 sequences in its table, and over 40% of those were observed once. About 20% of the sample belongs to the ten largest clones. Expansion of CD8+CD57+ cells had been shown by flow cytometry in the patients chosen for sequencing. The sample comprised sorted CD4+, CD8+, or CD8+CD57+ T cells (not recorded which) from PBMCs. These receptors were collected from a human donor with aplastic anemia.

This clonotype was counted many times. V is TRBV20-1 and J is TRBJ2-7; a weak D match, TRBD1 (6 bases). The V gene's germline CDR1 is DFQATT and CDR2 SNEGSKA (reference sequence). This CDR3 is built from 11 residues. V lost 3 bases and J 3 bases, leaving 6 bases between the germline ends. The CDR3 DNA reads TGCAGTGCTAGCAGGGGCTACGAGCAGTACTTC. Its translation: CSASRGYEQYF.

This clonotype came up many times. CDR3 residues: CASSRDRGFSEKLFF. CDR3 nucleotides: TGTGCCAGCAGCCGGGACAGGGGATTTAGCGAAAAACTGTTTTTT. The rearrangement uses TRBV11-2 and TRBJ1-4, with 10 bases identical to TRBD1. CDR1 and CDR2 (germline): SGHAT, FQNNGV. The CDR3 has 15 residues. Losses at the gene ends were 5 bases for V and 8 bases for J; bases not matched to a gene: 8.

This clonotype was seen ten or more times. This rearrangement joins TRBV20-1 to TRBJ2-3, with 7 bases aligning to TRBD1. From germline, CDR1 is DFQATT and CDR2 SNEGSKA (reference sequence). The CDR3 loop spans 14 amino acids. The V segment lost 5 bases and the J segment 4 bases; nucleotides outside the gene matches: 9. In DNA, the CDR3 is TGCAGTGCTTCCTCGACAGGGAACCCAGATACGCAGTATTTT. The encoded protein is CSASSTGNPDTQYF.